This entry concerns a single T cell receptor beta chain. The CDR3 is 15 amino acids. V was pared by 5 bases and J by 6 bases, with 6 bases of the junction left unmatched. From germline, CDR1 is SGHTA and CDR2 FQGTGA. Authors' processing steps: From reference gene primer amplification, estimates of nucleated cell counts were derived. Profiled with immunoSEQ multiplex PCR; TCRdb holds only in-frame clones, not every one. The V and J calls and the clone size are those of that table, but D and trimming were determined from the DNA. The table lists fewer than 120,000 clones, roughly 85% of them singletons. The record originates from a study of blood T cell repertoires in COVID-19. Background on the study: Acute and convalescent COVID-19 samples came from the United States, Italy and Spain. T cells, B-cell-depleted T cells, or PBMCs provided the cDNA or gDNA that served as material.

The V gene is TRBV7-3, the J gene TRBJ2-1; the match to TRBD2 covers 11 bases. Sequencing was done on a sample of peripheral blood. This TCR was recovered from a woman aged 80 or older with active or convalescent COVID-19. The CDR3 loop reads CASSPRLAGFNEQFF. The CDR3 DNA reads as TGTGCCAGCAGCCCACGACTAGCGGGATTCAATGAGCAGTTCTTC.